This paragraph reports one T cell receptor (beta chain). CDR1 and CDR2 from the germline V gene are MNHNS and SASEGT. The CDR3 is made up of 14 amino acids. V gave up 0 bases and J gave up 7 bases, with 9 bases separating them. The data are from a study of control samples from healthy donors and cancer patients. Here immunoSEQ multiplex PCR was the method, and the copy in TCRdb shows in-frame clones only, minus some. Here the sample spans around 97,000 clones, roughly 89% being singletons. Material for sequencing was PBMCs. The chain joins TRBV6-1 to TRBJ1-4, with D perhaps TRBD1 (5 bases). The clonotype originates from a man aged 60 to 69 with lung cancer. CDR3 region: CASSEALGTEKLFF. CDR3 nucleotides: TGTGCCAGCAGTGAAGCGCTGGGGACTGAAAAACTGTTTTTT.